The 30 T cell receptor beta chains in this list originate from one sample, sequenced in a study of blood T cell repertoires in COVID-19. Libraries were prepared by immunoSEQ multiplex PCR; TCRdb keeps only in-frame clonotypes and omits some of them. The data contain some 210,000 clones, around four fifths of them singletons. Sequenced input: peripheral blood. The receptor set was obtained from a woman between 70 and 85 years old with active or convalescent COVID-19.

The J gene is TRBJ2-1, the V gene TRBV20-1; D gene ambiguous. This CDR3 comprises 11 residues. V gave up 3 bases and J gave up 8 bases, with 8 bases separating them. Per germline, CDR1 DFQATT and CDR2 SNEGSKA (reference sequence). CDR3 coding DNA: TGCAGTGCTAGGAGGTTCGATGAGCAGTTCTTC. Its translation: CSARRFDEQFF.

This chain links TRBV6-6 with TRBJ2-7; TRBD2 agrees at 7 bases. Trimming removed 5 bases from V and 5 bases from J; junction bases left unmatched: 9. Germline loops: CDR1 MNHNY, CDR2 SVGAGI (reference sequence). The CDR3 runs to 14 residues. In nucleotides, the CDR3 is TGTGCCAGCAGTCAGAGTGGGGAGGGGAACGAGCAGTACTTC. It yields the protein CASSQSGEGNEQYF.

This clone was picked up a small number of times. The chain couples TRBV14 to TRBJ2-1; 7 bases align to TRBD2. This CDR3 contains 13 residues. Trimming took 6 bases from V and 6 from J; bases not matched to a gene: 5. In germline, CDR1 is SGHDN, CDR2 FVKESK. CDR3 in DNA: TGTGCCAGCAGGCCGAGCGGGACCAATGAGCAGTTCTTC. Translation gives CASRPSGTNEQFF.

The rearrangement joins TRBV18 to TRBJ2-2; D is possibly TRBD1 (5 bases). This CDR3 has 17 amino acids. The ends were cut back, 1 base at V and 5 bases at J, with 17 bases in the middle. In germline, CDR1 is KGHSH, CDR2 LQKENI. Written as DNA, the CDR3 is TGTGCCAGCTCACCACGACTTAATGCCGGACAAACCGGGGAGCTGTTTTTT. This encodes CASSPRLNAGQTGELFF.

The chain combines TRBV20-1 with TRBJ2-1; D is possibly TRBD1 (5 bases). The CDR3 length is 12 residues. The V gene lost 3 bases and the J gene lost 4 bases, with 7 bases spanning the gap. Germline-derived CDR1 and CDR2 are DFQATT and SNEGSKA (reference sequence). CDR3 DNA sequence: TGCAGTGCTAGTACAGGATACAATGAGCAGTTCTTC. This codes for CSASTGYNEQFF.

The chain has TRBV5-1 and TRBJ2-3; 8 bases are shared with TRBD2. The length of the CDR3 is 14 residues. Germline-derived CDR1 and CDR2 are SGHRS and YFSETQ. V shed 6 bases, J shed 11 bases, and the junction held 14 bases outside the gene matches. This CDR3 is CASTALAGPREQYF. CDR3 DNA sequence: TGCGCCAGCACGGCCCTAGCGGGCCCCCGGGAGCAGTATTTT. The variable domain in full, with the rest retrieved from reference TRBV5-1 and TRBJ2-3, is KAGVTQTPRYLIKTRGQQVTLSCSPISGHRSVSWYQQTPGQGLQFLFEYFSETQRNKGNFPGRFSGRQFSNSRSEMNVSTLELGDSALYLCASTALAGPREQYFGPGTRLTVL.

The chain employs TRBV6-5 and TRBJ1-2; TRBD1 aligns across 10 bases. Germline V gene sequence: CDR1 MNHEY, CDR2 SVGAGI. Trimming cost V 6 bases and J 8 bases; bases outside gene matches: 9. This CDR3 has 14 amino acids. Written as DNA, the CDR3 is TGTGCCAGCAGGGTACCGATGACAGGGGGCGGCTACACCTTC. Amino acids: CASRVPMTGGGYTF.

This rearrangement joins TRBV5-4 to TRBJ1-6; D may be TRBD1 (6 bases). The CDR3 totals 15 residues. Trimming shortened V by 2 bases and J by 8 bases, and 14 bases separated the two germline ends. In germline, CDR1 is SGHNT, CDR2 YYREEE (reference sequence). The CDR3 DNA reads TGTGCCAGCAGCTTCCAGGGGAGCCCACATTCACCCCTCCACTTT. Encoded protein: CASSFQGSPHSPLHF.

The V and J genes are TRBV18 and TRBJ2-2; 8 nucleotides align to TRBD2. Looked up from germline, CDR1 is KGHSH and CDR2 is LQKENI. V gave up 4 bases and J gave up 0 bases; unmatched junction bases: 7. The CDR3 runs to 17 residues. The CDR3 is CASSLLLAGTNTGELFF. The CDR3 bases are TGTGCCAGCTCACTCCTTCTAGCGGGCACGAACACCGGGGAGCTGTTTTTT.

The chain has TRBV6-5 and TRBJ1-5; D unresolved. Germline V gene data show CDR1 as MNHEY and CDR2 as SVGAGI. The CDR3 runs 13 residues. V was cut by 6 bases and J by 6 bases, with 12 bases left in between. Written as DNA, the CDR3 is TGTGCCAGCAGACGAATGGGAGGTCAGCCCCAGCATTTT. Protein: CASRRMGGQPQHF.

This chain joins TRBV27 and TRBJ2-2, with 11 bases that match TRBD2. Germline assignment: CDR1 MNHEY and CDR2 SMNVEV (reference sequence). There are 16 residues in the CDR3. Trimming took 6 bases from V and 4 from J; bases not matched to a gene: 7. CDR3 residues: CASSPTSGTATGELFF. The CDR3, as DNA: TGTGCCAGCAGCCCGACTAGCGGGACCGCCACCGGGGAGCTGTTTTTT.

The V call is TRBV18, the J call TRBJ2-7, with 7 positions matching TRBD2. The J segment lost 5 bases and the V segment lost 3 bases, leaving 10 bases of the junction unmatched. The CDR3 extends over 15 amino acids. The germline CDR1 and CDR2 sequences are KGHSH and LQKENI. CDR3 region: CASSPAAGVGHEQYF. The CDR3 coding sequence is TGTGCCAGCTCACCCGCTGCGGGAGTGGGTCACGAGCAGTACTTC. The full variable domain, its missing parts supplied by reference TRBV18 and TRBJ2-7, is NAGVMQNPRHLVRRRGQEARLRCSPMKGHSHVYWYRQLPEEGLKFMVYLQKENIIDESGMPKERFSAEFPKEGPSILRIQQVVRGDSAAYFCASSPAAGVGHEQYFGPGTRLTVT.

V is TRBV19 and J is TRBJ2-3, with 10 bases fitting TRBD2. Germline assignment: CDR1 LNHDA and CDR2 SQIVND (reference sequence). Trimming removed 8 bases from V and 2 bases from J; junction bases left unmatched: 4. The CDR3 is 14 amino acids. CDR3: CASRLAGATDTQYF. CDR3 coding DNA: TGTGCCAGTCGGCTAGCGGGAGCCACAGATACGCAGTATTTT. Together with reference TRBV19 and TRBJ2-3, the CDR3 gives the full variable domain: DGGITQSPKYLFRKEGQNVTLSCEQNLNHDAMYWYRQDPGQGLRLIYYSQIVNDFQKGDIAEGYSVSREKKESFPLTVTSAQKNPTAFYLCASRLAGATDTQYFGPGTRLTVL.

The chain links TRBV12-3 or TRBV12-4 to TRBJ1-5; D remains ambiguous. Trimming cost V 6 bases and J 2 bases, with 8 bases left between them. The CDR3 is 13 amino acids. CDR3 nucleotides: TGTGCCAGCAGCCTTGCAGGCAATCAGCCCCAGCATTTT. This translates into CASSLAGNQPQHF.

V gene TRBV28 combines with J gene TRBJ2-7; D is undetermined. The ends were cut back, 8 bases at V and 4 bases at J, with 12 bases in the middle. This CDR3 contains 12 residues. In germline, CDR1 is MDHEN, CDR2 SYDVKM. Here the CDR3 DNA reads TGTGCCAGCGTTGATCGGGTTTACGAGCAGTACTTC. Protein product: CASVDRVYEQYF.

V usage is TRBV7-9 and J usage is TRBJ1-3; no clear D gene. CDR1 is SEHNR, CDR2 FQNEAQ, per germline (reference sequence). This CDR3 contains 16 residues. The germline V and J ends were trimmed by 5 bases and 2 bases, with 16 bases remaining between them. CDR3 in amino acids: CASSLVVGVTGNTIYF. Here the CDR3 DNA reads TGTGCCAGCAGCCTCGTTGTGGGAGTCACTGGAAACACCATATATTTT.

J is TRBJ2-3 and V is TRBV25-1, with 7 bases matching TRBD1. J gave up 2 bases and V 2 bases, and 1 base lay outside the gene matches. Germline V lookup: CDR1 MGHDK, CDR2 SYGVNS. The CDR3 covers 14 residues. Here the CDR3 DNA reads TGTGCCAGCAGTGAACAGGGGGTCACAGATACGCAGTATTTT. This gives the protein CASSEQGVTDTQYF.

The chain is built from TRBV29-1 and TRBJ2-1; 8 nucleotides align to TRBD2. J gave up 3 bases and V 3 bases, and 4 bases lay outside the gene matches. Germline lookup yields CDR1 SQVTM and CDR2 ANQGSEA. The CDR3 sequence is 14 residues long. CDR3 amino acids: CSVDAGGGYNEQFF. The CDR3 coding sequence is TGCAGCGTTGATGCGGGGGGCGGCTACAATGAGCAGTTCTTC.

The chain carries TRBV5-8 and TRBJ2-7; 10 bases line up with TRBD2. CDR3 length: 15 amino acids. J lost 0 bases, V lost 4 bases, and 4 bases had no gene match. The germline V gene encodes CDR1 SGHTS and CDR2 YDEGEE. The CDR3 nucleotides read TGTGCCAGCAGCCTCCTAGCGGGAGTCTCCTACGAGCAGTACTTC. Amino acid sequence: CASSLLAGVSYEQYF.

The gene calls are TRBV19 and TRBJ2-7, with TRBD1 matching over 12 bases. After removal of 4 bases from V and 7 bases from J, the junction contained 17 bases not matched to a gene. Germline values: CDR1 LNHDA, CDR2 SQIVND (reference sequence). CDR3 length: 18 residues. The CDR3 sequence is CASSTTTPRDRGPHEQYF. CDR3 DNA sequence: TGTGCCAGTAGTACAACTACACCCCGGGACAGGGGGCCCCATGAGCAGTACTTC.

The chain employs TRBV6-1 and TRBJ2-3; tentatively, D is TRBD2 (5 bases). CDR3 length: 17 amino acids. The V gene lost 2 bases and the J gene lost 5 bases, with 20 bases spanning the gap. Germline V CDR1 and CDR2: MNHNS, SASEGT. CDR3 sequence: CASSETGWWAGGDTQYF. As DNA, the CDR3 is TGTGCCAGCAGTGAAACGGGGTGGTGGGCCGGAGGAGATACGCAGTATTTT.

This clone has just a few counts. The chain combines TRBV20-1 with TRBJ1-5, with 7 bases matching TRBD1. The J segment lost 7 bases and the V segment lost 3 bases, leaving 9 bases of the junction unmatched. The CDR3 runs to 14 residues. The V gene's germline CDR1 is DFQATT and CDR2 SNEGSKA (reference sequence). Here the CDR3 reads CSASNRQGGQPQHF. In DNA form, the CDR3 reads TGCAGTGCTAGTAATCGACAGGGCGGCCAGCCCCAGCATTTT.

This clone was detected many times. The genes are TRBV5-1 and TRBJ1-1; 11 bases align to TRBD1. The CDR3 has 17 amino acids. Germline V lookup: CDR1 SGHRS, CDR2 YFSETQ. The ends lost 2 bases at V and 0 bases at J; junction bases unmatched: 6. This CDR3 reads CASSFNGQGAMNTEAFF. The CDR3, as DNA: TGCGCCAGCAGCTTCAACGGACAGGGGGCAATGAACACTGAAGCTTTCTTT.

The chain combines TRBV7-2 with TRBJ2-2; 9 nucleotides match TRBD2. CDR3 length: 18 amino acids. The V gene's germline CDR1 is SGHTA and CDR2 FQGNSA. V lost 5 bases to trimming and J lost 3 bases; unmatched junction nucleotides: 13. CDR3 in amino acids: CASSPVASGAPHTGELFF. The CDR3 nucleotides read TGTGCCAGCAGCCCCGTCGCTAGCGGGGCACCTCACACCGGGGAGCTGTTTTTT.

The chain recombines TRBV7-3 with TRBJ2-2; possible D gene TRBD1, 6 bases. V shed 5 bases and J shed 5 bases, with 18 bases lying between them. Germline V CDR1 and CDR2: SGHTA, FQGTGA. The CDR3 runs 16 residues. CDR3 bases: TGTGCCAGCAGCCCCTTTGGGACAATTCTTACCGGGGAGCTGTTTTTT. This codes for CASSPFGTILTGELFF.

The chain has TRBV5-6 and TRBJ1-2, with TRBD1 as a possible D gene (5 bases). In germline, CDR1 is SGHDT, CDR2 YYEEEE. Deletions cut 3 bases from V and 8 bases from J, with 20 bases between. The CDR3 loop spans 15 amino acids. CDR3 sequence reads: CASSSGRINSGGYTF. DNA for the CDR3: TGTGCCAGCAGCTCAGGACGGATCAACTCAGGGGGCTACACCTTC.

This rearrangement joins TRBV28 to TRBJ1-1, with 8 nucleotides matching TRBD1. The V segment lost 5 bases and the J segment 2 bases; nucleotides outside the gene matches: 7. Germline CDR1 reads MDHEN; CDR2 reads SYDVKM. The CDR3 runs 15 residues. The CDR3 coding sequence is TGTGCCAGCAGTCCCCATGGACAGGGAAACACTGAAGCTTTCTTT. Translated, it gives CASSPHGQGNTEAFF. Complete variable domain (other parts from reference TRBV28 and TRBJ1-1): DVKVTQSSRYLVKRTGEKVFLECVQDMDHENMFWYRQDPGLGLRLIYFSYDVKMKEKGDIPEGYSVSREKKERFSLILESASTNQTSMYLCASSPHGQGNTEAFFGQGTRLTVV.

V usage is TRBV4-1 and J usage is TRBJ2-3, with 7 positions matching TRBD1. V was pared by 6 bases and J by 3 bases, with 3 bases of the junction left unmatched. The CDR3 covers 13 residues. Germline V lookup: CDR1 MGHRA, CDR2 YSYEKL. As DNA, the CDR3 is TGCGCCAGCAGAACGACAGGGACAGATACGCAGTATTTT. It translates to CASRTTGTDTQYF.

J is TRBJ2-3 and V is TRBV10-3; TRBD1 is a possible D gene (7 bases). CDR3 length equals 14 residues. Germline CDR1 and CDR2: ENHRY and SYGVKD. V lost 8 bases and J lost 2, with 14 bases in between. The CDR3 reads CAISSGGSTDTQYF. The CDR3 DNA is TGTGCCATCTCATCAGGGGGGTCCACAGATACGCAGTATTTT.

The chain links TRBV2 to TRBJ2-7, with 8 bases lining up with TRBD2. There are 16 residues in the CDR3. The trim removed 5 bases at V and 0 bases at J, leaving 9 bases unmatched. Germline-derived CDR1 and CDR2 are SNHLY and FYNNEI. CDR3 sequence: CASSLALAGSSYEQYF. CDR3 bases: TGTGCCAGCAGTCTTGCCTTAGCGGGATCCTCCTACGAGCAGTACTTC.